Listed below are T cell receptor beta chains from one sample, sequenced in a study of blood T cell repertoires in COVID-19. Sequencing used immunoSEQ multiplex PCR; TCRdb keeps in-frame clones, though not all of them. This table holds about 45,000 clones, about nine tenths found once. The source material was peripheral blood. The receptors come from an elderly woman in a cohort sampled during active or convalescent COVID-19. Each CDR3 is given with its conserved first and last residue. A D gene is named only where the DNA matches it firmly. The size entry is marked missing in some rows and otherwise reads once, few, many or a size class.

TRBV6-6	.	TRBJ1-1	13	.	CASSPGQHVPAFF	TGTGCCAGCAGTCCTGGACAGCATGTCCCAGCTTTCTTT
TRBV7-9	TRBD2	TRBJ2-7	18	.	CASSPQTSGSLGSYEQYF	TGTGCCAGCAGCCCTCAGACTAGCGGGAGTTTGGGCTCCTACGAGCAGTACTTC
TRBV5-5	TRBD2	TRBJ2-3	13	.	CASNLRGEDTQYF	TGTGCCAGCAATCTGCGGGGGGAGGATACGCAGTATTTT
TRBV19	TRBD1	TRBJ2-7	14	.	CASRLQGSSYEQYF	TGTGCCAGTAGACTACAGGGGTCCTCCTACGAGCAGTACTTC
TRBV20-1	.	TRBJ2-1	15	.	CSASIAGRTYNEQFF	TGCAGTGCTAGTATTGCGGGGCGAACCTACAATGAGCAGTTCTTC
TRBV30	.	TRBJ2-3	12	.	CAWMGVTDTQYF	TGTGCCTGGATGGGCGTAACGGATACGCAGTATTTT
TRBV9	.	TRBJ2-1	14	.	CASSVGGGPNEQFF	TGTGCCAGCAGCGTAGGAGGAGGGCCGAATGAGCAGTTCTTC
TRBV5-1	TRBD1	TRBJ1-1	15	.	CASSFEQGNLAEAFF	TGCGCCAGCAGCTTTGAACAGGGGAACCTTGCTGAAGCTTTCTTT
TRBV24-1	TRBD2	TRBJ2-1	15	.	CATSNRVGGPGEQFF	TGTGCCACCAGTAATCGAGTGGGAGGGCCCGGTGAGCAGTTCTTC
TRBV11-3	.	TRBJ1-4	15	.	CASSASSRLNEKLFF	TGTGCCAGCAGCGCCAGCTCCAGGCTTAATGAAAAACTGTTTTTT
TRBV15	TRBD1	TRBJ1-5	13	few	CATSPGTALTQHF	TGTGCCACCAGTCCGGGGACAGCCCTGACCCAGCATTTT
TRBV2	.	TRBJ1-2	12	.	CASSQSTARYTF	TGTGCCAGCAGTCAGAGCACAGCTCGCTACACCTTC
TRBV9	.	TRBJ1-1	12	few	CASNRPNTEAFF	TGTGCCAGCAACAGACCAAACACTGAAGCTTTCTTT
TRBV7-2	TRBD1	TRBJ1-5	15	.	CASSLGTGVDQPQHF	TGTGCCAGCAGCTTGGGGACAGGGGTCGATCAGCCCCAGCATTTT
TRBV6-5	.	TRBJ1-1	13	.	CASTPGRLTEAFF	TGTGCCAGCACCCCGGGGAGGTTAACTGAAGCTTTCTTT